This is a list of T cell receptor beta chains from one sample in a study of blood T cell repertoires in COVID-19. TCRdb's table, derived via immunoSEQ multiplex PCR, lists solely in-frame clones and lacks some. The repertoire holds tens of thousands of clones, 90% to 95% seen once, with more than 2% in the top ten. The sample taken for sequencing was peripheral blood. These receptor sequences come from a man between 50 and 59 years old with active COVID-19. Each CDR3 is given with its conserved first and last residue. The order of the fields is clone size, J gene, D gene, V gene, CDR3 protein, CDR3 DNA. A D gene is named only where the DNA matches it firmly. Clone sizes are given selectively: once, few, many, or a class where the clone is expanded.

>NA|TRBJ2-1|NA|TRBV28
CASSSGQLPDEQFF
TGTGCCAGCAGTTCAGGACAGTTACCAGATGAGCAGTTCTTC
>NA|TRBJ2-2|TRBD1|TRBV7-9
CASSLAEGQGNTGELFF
TGTGCCAGCAGCTTAGCGGAGGGACAGGGGAACACCGGGGAGCTGTTTTTT
>NA|TRBJ1-3|TRBD1|TRBV30
CAWEDREIGNTIYF
TGTGCCTGGGAGGACAGGGAAATCGGAAACACCATATATTTT
>NA|TRBJ2-5|NA|TRBV7-9
CASSFRETQYF
TGTGCCAGCAGCTTCCGGGAGACCCAGTACTTC
>NA|TRBJ2-3|NA|TRBV30
CAWSGLATTDTQYF
TGTGCCTGGAGCGGACTGGCCACAACAGATACGCAGTATTTT
>NA|TRBJ1-1|NA|TRBV7-2
CASSLVPGMNTEAFF
TGTGCCAGCAGCTTAGTACCGGGTATGAACACTGAAGCTTTCTTT
>NA|TRBJ1-1|NA|TRBV7-9
CASQLTTGNTEAFF
TGTGCCAGCCAGCTTACCACAGGGAACACTGAAGCTTTCTTT
>NA|TRBJ2-5|TRBD2|TRBV19
CASSPLAGGQETQYF
TGTGCCAGTAGTCCCCTGGCGGGAGGACAAGAGACCCAGTACTTC
>NA|TRBJ1-1|NA|TRBV18
CASSEQGYVRAFF
TGTGCCAGCTCAGAACAGGGTTACGTGAGAGCTTTCTTT
>NA|TRBJ2-5|TRBD2|TRBV10-3
CAISEGTRSGVTQYF
TGTGCCATCAGTGAAGGGACTAGATCTGGAGTGACCCAGTACTTC
>NA|TRBJ2-2|TRBD2|TRBV3-1/TRBV3-2
CASSQDRRGTGELFF
TGTGCCAGCAGCCAAGATCGGCGGGGGACCGGGGAGCTGTTTTTT
>NA|TRBJ2-3|TRBD2|TRBV19
CASSIVSGSSDTQYF
TGTGCCAGTAGTATTGTTAGCGGGAGCTCGGATACGCAGTATTTT
>NA|TRBJ2-2|NA|TRBV29-1
CSVDRGGNTGELFF
TGCAGCGTTGATAGAGGCGGGAACACCGGGGAGCTGTTTTTT
>NA|TRBJ2-5|TRBD2|TRBV7-6
CASSSSGEGWGETQYF
TGTGCCAGCAGCTCCTCCGGGGAGGGCTGGGGGGAGACCCAGTACTTC
>NA|TRBJ1-1|TRBD1|TRBV27
CASSSGTANTEAFF
TGTGCCAGCAGTTCAGGGACAGCCAACACTGAAGCTTTCTTT
>NA|TRBJ2-7|TRBD1|TRBV5-1
CASSLGTVGYSYEQYF
TGCGCCAGCAGCCTCGGGACAGTGGGGTATTCTTACGAGCAGTACTTC
>NA|TRBJ2-5|NA|TRBV10-1
CASSESVQETQYF
TGCGCCAGCAGTGAGTCCGTCCAAGAGACCCAGTACTTC
>NA|TRBJ1-2|TRBD1|TRBV19
CASKPMDRGYGYTF
TGTGCCAGTAAACCCATGGACAGGGGGTATGGCTACACCTTC
>NA|TRBJ1-4|NA|TRBV2
CASSDRRQEINEKLFF
TGTGCCAGCAGTGATCGCCGACAGGAGATTAATGAAAAACTGTTTTTT
>NA|TRBJ2-7|TRBD2|TRBV28
CASSFGGNEQYF
TGTGCCAGCAGTTTCGGGGGGAACGAGCAGTACTTC
>NA|TRBJ2-1|TRBD1|TRBV3-1/TRBV3-2
CASSQDGAGDRGGEQFF
TGTGCCAGCAGCCAAGATGGAGCAGGGGACAGGGGTGGTGAGCAGTTCTTC
>NA|TRBJ1-1|NA|TRBV5-8
CASSRQAGRTEAFF
TGTGCCAGCAGCAGGCAGGCAGGGAGGACTGAAGCTTTCTTT
>NA|TRBJ1-1|TRBD1|TRBV4-1
CASRPGQGNTEAFF
TGCGCCAGCAGACCCGGACAGGGTAACACTGAAGCTTTCTTT
>NA|TRBJ2-1|TRBD2|TRBV28
CASSSLTSGSSYNEQFF
TGTGCCAGCAGTTCTCTGACTAGCGGGAGCTCCTACAATGAGCAGTTCTTC
>once|TRBJ2-3|NA|TRBV11-2
CASSLVQGRPTDTQYF
TGTGCCAGCAGCTTAGTACAGGGGAGGCCGACAGATACGCAGTATTTT
>NA|TRBJ2-7|TRBD2|TRBV10-1
CASSEPREAGEQYF
TGCGCCAGCAGTGAGCCCCGGGAGGCGGGCGAGCAGTACTTC
>NA|TRBJ2-3|NA|TRBV9
CASSVYGQPTDTQYF
TGTGCCAGCAGCGTATATGGACAGCCGACAGATACGCAGTATTTT
>NA|TRBJ2-4|NA|TRBV19
CASSPGQTRGAKNIQYF
TGTGCCAGTAGTCCCGGACAGACCAGAGGGGCCAAAAACATTCAGTACTTC
>NA|TRBJ2-3|TRBD1|TRBV6-6
CASSPTQGHTSTDTQYF
TGTGCCAGCAGTCCGACACAGGGGCACACTAGCACAGATACGCAGTATTTT
>NA|TRBJ1-4|TRBD1|TRBV5-4
CASSDRDLGNEKLFF
TGTGCCAGCAGCGACAGGGACCTCGGGAATGAAAAACTGTTTTTT
>NA|TRBJ2-7|TRBD1|TRBV5-1
CASKTGTGNHEQYF
TGCGCCAGCAAAACCGGGACAGGGAACCACGAGCAGTACTTC
>NA|TRBJ2-1|TRBD2|TRBV30
CAWSGLAGYNEQFF
TGTGCCTGGAGTGGACTAGCGGGTTACAATGAGCAGTTCTTC
>NA|TRBJ2-7|TRBD2|TRBV6-1
CASSDLRGGSYEQYF
TGTGCCAGCAGTGACCTCCGGGGGGGATCCTACGAGCAGTACTTC
>NA|TRBJ1-6|TRBD1|TRBV18
CASSPPQGGSPLHF
TGTGCCAGCTCACCACCCCAGGGGGGTTCACCCCTCCACTTT
>once|TRBJ2-7|TRBD1|TRBV11-2
CASSLGDRGLGEQYF
TGTGCCAGCAGCTTAGGGGACAGGGGGCTTGGCGAGCAGTACTTC
>NA|TRBJ1-4|TRBD1|TRBV30
CAWSGDSSTNEKLFF
TGTGCCTGGAGTGGGGACAGCTCAACTAATGAAAAACTGTTTTTT
>NA|TRBJ1-1|NA|TRBV3-1/TRBV3-2
CASSQQGRGTEAFF
TGTGCCAGCAGCCAGCAGGGTCGTGGAACTGAAGCTTTCTTT
>NA|TRBJ1-2|NA|TRBV18
CASSPNSGFHGYTF
TGTGCCAGCTCCCCCAATTCCGGTTTTCATGGCTACACCTTC
>NA|TRBJ1-2|TRBD1|TRBV25-1
CASSGPDRGYGYTF
TGTGCCAGCAGTGGGCCCGACAGGGGCTATGGCTACACCTTC
>NA|TRBJ1-3|NA|TRBV3-1/TRBV3-2
CASSPSTGNTIYF
TGTGCCAGCAGCCCTTCTACTGGAAACACCATATATTTT
>once|TRBJ1-2|NA|TRBV11-2
CASSPWGGNYGYTF
TGTGCCAGCAGCCCTTGGGGGGGGAACTATGGCTACACCTTC
>NA|TRBJ1-4|TRBD1|TRBV24-1
CATSDLDRVCEKLFF
TGTGCCACCAGTGATTTGGACAGGGTATGTGAAAAACTGTTTTTT
>NA|TRBJ1-2|NA|TRBV5-1
CASSLTRSDSTNYGYTF
TGCGCCAGCAGCTTGACCCGTTCGGACAGCACTAACTATGGCTACACCTTC
>NA|TRBJ2-5|NA|TRBV11-3
CASSFLQETQYF
TGTGCCAGCAGCTTCCTACAAGAGACCCAGTACTTC
>NA|TRBJ2-7|NA|TRBV4-1
CASSQSTAHEQYF
TGCGCCAGCAGCCAATCGACAGCCCACGAGCAGTACTTC
>NA|TRBJ2-3|TRBD2|TRBV19
CASSSLAGRTDTQYF
TGTGCCAGTAGTTCCCTAGCGGGCCGCACAGATACGCAGTATTTT
>NA|TRBJ2-7|NA|TRBV5-1
CASSLAGSPYEQYF
TGCGCCAGCAGCTTGGCAGGATCCCCCTACGAGCAGTACTTC